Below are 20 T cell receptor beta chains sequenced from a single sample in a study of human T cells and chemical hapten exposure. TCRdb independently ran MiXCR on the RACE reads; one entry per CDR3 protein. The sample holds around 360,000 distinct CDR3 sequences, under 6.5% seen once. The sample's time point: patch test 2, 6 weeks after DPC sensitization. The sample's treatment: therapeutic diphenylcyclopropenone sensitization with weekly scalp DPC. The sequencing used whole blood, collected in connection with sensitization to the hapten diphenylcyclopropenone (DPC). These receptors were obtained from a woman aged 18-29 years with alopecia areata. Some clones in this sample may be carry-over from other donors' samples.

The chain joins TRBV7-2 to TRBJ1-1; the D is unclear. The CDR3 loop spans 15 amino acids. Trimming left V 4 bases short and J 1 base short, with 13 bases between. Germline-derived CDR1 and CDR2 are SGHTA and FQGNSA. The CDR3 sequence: CASSSNWFGNTEAFF. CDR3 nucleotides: TGTGCCAGCAGCTCCAACTGGTTTGGGAACACTGAAGCTTTCTTT. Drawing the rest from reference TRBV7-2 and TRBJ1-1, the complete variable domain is GAGVSQSPSNKVTEKGKDVELRCDPISGHTALYWYRQSLGQGLEFLIYFQGNSAPDKSGLPSDRFSAERTGGSVSTLTIQRTQQEDSAVYLCASSSNWFGNTEAFFGQGTRLTVV.

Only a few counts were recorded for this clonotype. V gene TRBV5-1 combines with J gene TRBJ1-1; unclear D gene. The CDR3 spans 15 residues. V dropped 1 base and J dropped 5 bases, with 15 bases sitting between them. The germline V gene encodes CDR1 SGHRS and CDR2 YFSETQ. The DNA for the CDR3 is TGCGCCAGCAGCTTGAGGGCAGGCAGGTATACTGAAGCTTTCTTT. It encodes CASSLRAGRYTEAFF.

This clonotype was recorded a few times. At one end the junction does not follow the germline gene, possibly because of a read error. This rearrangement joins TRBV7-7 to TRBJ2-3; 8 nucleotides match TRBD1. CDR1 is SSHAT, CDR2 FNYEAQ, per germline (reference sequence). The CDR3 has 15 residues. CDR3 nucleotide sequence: TGTGCTAGCAGCTCCGGACAGGGTCCGTCTGATACGCAGTATTTT. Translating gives CASSSGQGPSDTQYF.

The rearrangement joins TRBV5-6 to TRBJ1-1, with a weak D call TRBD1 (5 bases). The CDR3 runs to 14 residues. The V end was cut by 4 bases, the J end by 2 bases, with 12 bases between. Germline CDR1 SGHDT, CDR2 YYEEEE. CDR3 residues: CASSPLDRNTEAFF. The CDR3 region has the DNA TGTGCCAGCAGCCCCTTAGACAGAAACACTGAAGCTTTCTTT. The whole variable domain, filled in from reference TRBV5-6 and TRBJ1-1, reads DAGVTQSPTHLIKTRGQQVTLRCSPKSGHDTVSWYQQALGQGPQFIFQYYEEEERQRGNFPDRFSGHQFPNYSSELNVNALLLGDSALYLCASSPLDRNTEAFFGQGTRLTVV.

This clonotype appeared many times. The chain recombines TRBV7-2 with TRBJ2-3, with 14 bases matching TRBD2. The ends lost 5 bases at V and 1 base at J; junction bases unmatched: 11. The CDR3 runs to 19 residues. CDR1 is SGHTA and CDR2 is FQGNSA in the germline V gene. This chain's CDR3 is CASSKTSGGAWRRTDTQYF. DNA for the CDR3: TGTGCCAGCAGCAAGACTAGCGGGGGGGCCTGGCGTCGCACAGATACGCAGTATTTT.

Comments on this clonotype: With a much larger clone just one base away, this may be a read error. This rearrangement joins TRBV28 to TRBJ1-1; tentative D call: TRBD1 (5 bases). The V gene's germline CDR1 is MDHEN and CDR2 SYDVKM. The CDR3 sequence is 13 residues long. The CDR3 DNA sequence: TGTGTCAGCAGTTTATCCCAATACAGGGAAGCTTTCTTT. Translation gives CVSSLSQYREAFF. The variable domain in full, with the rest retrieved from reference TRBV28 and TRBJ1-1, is DVKVTQSSRYLVKRTGEKVFLECVQDMDHENMFWYRQDPGLGLRLIYFSYDVKMKEKGDIPEGYSVSREKKERFSLILESASTNQTSMYLCVSSLSQYREAFFGQGTRLTVV.

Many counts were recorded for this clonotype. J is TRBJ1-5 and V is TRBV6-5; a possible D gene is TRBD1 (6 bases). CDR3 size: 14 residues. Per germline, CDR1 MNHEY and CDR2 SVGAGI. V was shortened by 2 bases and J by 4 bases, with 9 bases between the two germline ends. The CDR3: CASSYTGLNQPQHF. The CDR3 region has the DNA TGTGCCAGCAGTTACACAGGGTTAAATCAGCCCCAGCATTTT.

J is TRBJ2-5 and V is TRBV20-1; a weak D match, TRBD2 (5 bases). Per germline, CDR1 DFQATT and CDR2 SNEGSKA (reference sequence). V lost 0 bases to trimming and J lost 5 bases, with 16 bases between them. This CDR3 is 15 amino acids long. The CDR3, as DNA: TGCAGTGCTAGAGATCAGAGGGCAGGCGGGGAGACCCAGTACTTC. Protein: CSARDQRAGGETQYF.

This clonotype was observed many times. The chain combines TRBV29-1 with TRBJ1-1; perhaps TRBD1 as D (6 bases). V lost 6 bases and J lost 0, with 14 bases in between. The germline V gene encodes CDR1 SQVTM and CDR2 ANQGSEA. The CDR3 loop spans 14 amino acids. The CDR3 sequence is CSVPHGQLNTEAFF. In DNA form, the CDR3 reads TGCAGCGTGCCCCACGGACAGTTGAACACTGAAGCTTTCTTT.

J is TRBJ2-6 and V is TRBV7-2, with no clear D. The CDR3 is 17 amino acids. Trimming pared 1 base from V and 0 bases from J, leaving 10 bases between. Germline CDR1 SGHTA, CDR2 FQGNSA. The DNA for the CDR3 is TGTGCCAGCAGCTTAGGGACCGGTTACTCTGGGGCCAACGTCCTGACTTTC. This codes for CASSLGTGYSGANVLTF.

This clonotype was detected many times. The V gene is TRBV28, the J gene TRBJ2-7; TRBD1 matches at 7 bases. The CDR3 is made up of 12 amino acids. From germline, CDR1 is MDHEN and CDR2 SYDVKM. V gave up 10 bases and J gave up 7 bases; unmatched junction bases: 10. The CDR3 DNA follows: TGTGCCACCCTAAAGGGGGCGGAAGAGCAGTACTTC. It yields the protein CATLKGAEEQYF.

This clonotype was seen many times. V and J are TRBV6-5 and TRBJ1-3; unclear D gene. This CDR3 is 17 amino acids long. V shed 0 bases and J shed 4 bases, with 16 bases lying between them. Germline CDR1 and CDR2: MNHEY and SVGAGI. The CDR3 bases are TGTGCCAGCAGTTACTCCCCACAGTTGGGCCCGGGAAACACCATATATTTT. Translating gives CASSYSPQLGPGNTIYF.

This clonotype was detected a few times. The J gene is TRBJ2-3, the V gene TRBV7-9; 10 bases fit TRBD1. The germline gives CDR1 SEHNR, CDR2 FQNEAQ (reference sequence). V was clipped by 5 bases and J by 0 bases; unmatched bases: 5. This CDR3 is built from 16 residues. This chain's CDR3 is CASSNRDRGSTDTQYF. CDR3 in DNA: TGTGCCAGCAGCAACCGGGACAGGGGTAGCACAGATACGCAGTATTTT. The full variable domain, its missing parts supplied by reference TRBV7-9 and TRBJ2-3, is DTGVSQNPRHKITKRGQNVTFRCDPISEHNRLYWYRQTLGQGPEFLTYFQNEAQLEKSRLLSDRFSAERPKGSFSTLEIQRTEQGDSAMYLCASSNRDRGSTDTQYFGPGTRLTVL.

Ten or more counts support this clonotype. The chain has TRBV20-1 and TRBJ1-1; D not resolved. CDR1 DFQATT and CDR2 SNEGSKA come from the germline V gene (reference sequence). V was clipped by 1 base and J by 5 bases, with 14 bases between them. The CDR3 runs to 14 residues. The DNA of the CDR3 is TGCAGTGCTAGAGGGAACCCATCCGGGACTGAAGCTTTCTTT. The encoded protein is CSARGNPSGTEAFF.

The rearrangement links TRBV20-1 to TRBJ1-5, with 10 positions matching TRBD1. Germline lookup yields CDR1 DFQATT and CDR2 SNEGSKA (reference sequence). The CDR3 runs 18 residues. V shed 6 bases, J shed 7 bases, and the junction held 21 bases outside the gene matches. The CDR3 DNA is TGCAGTGCAAGGAACCCACGACAGGGGGCGCATGCAGGGCAGCCCCAGCATTTT. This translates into CSARNPRQGAHAGQPQHF.

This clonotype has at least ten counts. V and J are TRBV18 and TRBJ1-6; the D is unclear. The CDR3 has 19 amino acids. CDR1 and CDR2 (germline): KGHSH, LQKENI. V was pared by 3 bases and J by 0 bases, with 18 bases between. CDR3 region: CASSPYGLAPGSYNSPLHF. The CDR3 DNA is TGTGCCAGCTCACCGTACGGCTTAGCCCCGGGCTCCTATAATTCACCCCTCCACTTT.

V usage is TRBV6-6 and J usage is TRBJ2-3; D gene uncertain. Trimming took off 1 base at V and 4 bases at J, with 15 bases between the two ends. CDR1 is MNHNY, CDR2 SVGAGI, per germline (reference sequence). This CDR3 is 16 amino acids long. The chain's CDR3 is CASSYLGSLHSDTQYF. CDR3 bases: TGTGCCAGCAGTTACTTAGGCTCCCTTCACTCAGATACGCAGTATTTT.

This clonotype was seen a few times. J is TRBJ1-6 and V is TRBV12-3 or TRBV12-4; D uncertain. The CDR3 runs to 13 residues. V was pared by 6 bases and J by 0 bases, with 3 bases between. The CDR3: CASRDSYNSPLHF. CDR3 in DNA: TGTGCCAGCAGGGACTCCTATAATTCACCCCTCCACTTT.

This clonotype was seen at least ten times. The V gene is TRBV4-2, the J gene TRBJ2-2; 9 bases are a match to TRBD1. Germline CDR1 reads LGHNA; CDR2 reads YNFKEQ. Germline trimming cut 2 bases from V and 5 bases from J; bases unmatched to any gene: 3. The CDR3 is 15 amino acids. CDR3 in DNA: TGTGCCAGCAGCCAACAAGGGACAGGGACCGGGGAGCTGTTTTTT. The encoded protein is CASSQQGTGTGELFF.

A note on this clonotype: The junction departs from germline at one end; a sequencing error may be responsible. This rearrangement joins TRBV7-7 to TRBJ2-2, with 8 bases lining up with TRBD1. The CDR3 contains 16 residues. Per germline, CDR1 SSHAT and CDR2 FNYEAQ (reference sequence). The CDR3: CASSFDPTGGYGELFF. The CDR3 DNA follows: TGTGCTAGCAGCTTCGATCCCACAGGGGGGTACGGGGAGCTGTTTTTT.